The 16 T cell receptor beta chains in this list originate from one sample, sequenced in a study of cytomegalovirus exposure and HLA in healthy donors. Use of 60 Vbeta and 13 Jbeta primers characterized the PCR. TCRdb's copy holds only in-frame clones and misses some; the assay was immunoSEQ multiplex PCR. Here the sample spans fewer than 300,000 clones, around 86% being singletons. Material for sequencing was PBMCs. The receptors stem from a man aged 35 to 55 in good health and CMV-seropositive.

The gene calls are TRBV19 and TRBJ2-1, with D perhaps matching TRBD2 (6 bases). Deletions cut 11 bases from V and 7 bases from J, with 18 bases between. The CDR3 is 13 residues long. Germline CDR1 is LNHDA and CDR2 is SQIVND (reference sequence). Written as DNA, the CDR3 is TGTGCCTCCGCGGCGGGGAGAGCGAATGAGCAGTTCTTC. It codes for CASAAGRANEQFF.

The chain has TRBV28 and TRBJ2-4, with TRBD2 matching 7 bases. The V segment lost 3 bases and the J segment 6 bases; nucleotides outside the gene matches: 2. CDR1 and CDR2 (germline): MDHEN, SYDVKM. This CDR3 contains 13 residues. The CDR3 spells CASSFGTINIQYF. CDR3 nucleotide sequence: TGTGCCAGCAGTTTCGGGACTATAAACATTCAGTACTTC.

The CDR3 sequence is CASSDSGTGLNQPQHF. CDR3 coding DNA: TGTGCCAGCTCAGACTCCGGGACAGGGCTTAATCAGCCCCAGCATTTT. The V gene is TRBV18, the J gene TRBJ1-5, with 9 nucleotides matching TRBD1. Unmatched junction bases numbered 9, after V lost 5 bases and J lost 4 bases. Germline-derived CDR1 and CDR2 are KGHSH and LQKENI. The CDR3 contains 16 residues.

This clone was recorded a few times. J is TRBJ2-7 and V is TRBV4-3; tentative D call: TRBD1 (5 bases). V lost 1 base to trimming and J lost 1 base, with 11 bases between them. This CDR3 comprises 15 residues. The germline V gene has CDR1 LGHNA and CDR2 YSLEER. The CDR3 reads CASSQATETSYEQYF. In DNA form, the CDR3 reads TGCGCCAGCAGCCAAGCGACAGAGACTTCCTACGAGCAGTACTTC.

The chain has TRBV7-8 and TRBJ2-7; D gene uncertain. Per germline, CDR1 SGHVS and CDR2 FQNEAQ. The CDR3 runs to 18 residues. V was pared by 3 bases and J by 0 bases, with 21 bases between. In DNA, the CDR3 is TGTGCCAGCAGCTTCGGAACCCCGACACGCTTGTTCTCCTACGAGCAGTACTTC. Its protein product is CASSFGTPTRLFSYEQYF.

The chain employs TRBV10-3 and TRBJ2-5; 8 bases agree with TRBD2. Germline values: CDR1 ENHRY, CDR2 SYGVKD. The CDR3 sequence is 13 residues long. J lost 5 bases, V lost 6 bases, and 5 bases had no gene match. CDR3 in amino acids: CAISQAGAETQYF. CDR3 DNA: TGTGCCATCAGCCAAGCGGGGGCTGAGACCCAGTACTTC.

CDR3 residues: CASSQGESVEKLFF. The CDR3, as DNA: TGTGCCAGCAGCCAAGGGGAGAGTGTCGAAAAACTGTTTTTT. The V call is TRBV4-2, the J call TRBJ1-4; D uncertain. The CDR3 is 14 residues long. Germline assignment: CDR1 LGHNA and CDR2 YNFKEQ. V gave up 1 base and J gave up 8 bases, with 11 bases separating them.

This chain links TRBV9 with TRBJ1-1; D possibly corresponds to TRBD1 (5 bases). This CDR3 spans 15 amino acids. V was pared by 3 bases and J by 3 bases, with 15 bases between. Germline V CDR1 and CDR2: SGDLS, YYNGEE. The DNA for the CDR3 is TGTGCCAGCAGCGCGGGCCCCGGGACTTACACTGAAGCTTTCTTT. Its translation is CASSAGPGTYTEAFF.

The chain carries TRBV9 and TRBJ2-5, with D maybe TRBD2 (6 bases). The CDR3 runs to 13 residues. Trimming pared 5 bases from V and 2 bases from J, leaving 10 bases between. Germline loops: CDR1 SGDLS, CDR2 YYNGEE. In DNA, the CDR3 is TGTGCCAGCAGTAGGCGGGATCAAGAGACCCAGTACTTC. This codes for CASSRRDQETQYF.

Here the CDR3 reads CASSSPGLAASTDTQYF. The CDR3, as DNA: TGTGCCAGCAGCTCTCCGGGACTAGCGGCTAGCACAGATACGCAGTATTTT. The chain combines TRBV5-4 with TRBJ2-3, with 11 bases that match TRBD2. The V gene's germline CDR1 is SGHNT and CDR2 YYREEE (reference sequence). J gave up 0 bases and V 3 bases, and 6 bases lay outside the gene matches. This CDR3 spans 17 amino acids.

The CDR3 reads CASTPNGGTTDTQYF. The CDR3 region has the DNA TGTGCCAGCACCCCCAATGGGGGGACCACAGATACGCAGTATTTT. The V call is TRBV2, the J call TRBJ2-3; a possible D gene is TRBD2 (6 bases). Germline V lookup: CDR1 SNHLY, CDR2 FYNNEI. V shed 7 bases and J shed 2 bases, with 16 bases lying between them. The CDR3 runs to 15 residues.

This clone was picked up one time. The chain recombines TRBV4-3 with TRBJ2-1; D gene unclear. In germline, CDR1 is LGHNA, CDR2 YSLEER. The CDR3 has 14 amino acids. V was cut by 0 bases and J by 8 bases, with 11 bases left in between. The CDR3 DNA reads TGCGCCAGCAGCCAAGATGCCGAGGTGGATGAGCAGTTCTTC. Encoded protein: CASSQDAEVDEQFF.

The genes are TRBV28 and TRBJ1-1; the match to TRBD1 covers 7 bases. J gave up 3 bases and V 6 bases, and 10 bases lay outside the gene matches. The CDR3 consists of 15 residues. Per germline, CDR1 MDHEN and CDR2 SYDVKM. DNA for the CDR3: TGTGCCAGCAGACCGGCGACAGGGTTCCACACTGAAGCTTTCTTT. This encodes CASRPATGFHTEAFF.

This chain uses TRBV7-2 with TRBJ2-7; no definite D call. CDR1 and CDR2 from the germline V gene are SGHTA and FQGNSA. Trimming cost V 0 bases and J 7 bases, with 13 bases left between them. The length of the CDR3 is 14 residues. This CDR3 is CASSLAPPLREQYF. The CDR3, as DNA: TGTGCCAGCAGCTTAGCACCGCCACTACGGGAGCAGTACTTC.

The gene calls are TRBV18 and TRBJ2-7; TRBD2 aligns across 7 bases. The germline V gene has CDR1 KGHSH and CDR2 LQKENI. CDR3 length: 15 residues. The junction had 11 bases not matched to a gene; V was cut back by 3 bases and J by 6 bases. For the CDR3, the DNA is TGTGCCAGCTCACCGCAACTAGCGACAAAGGGCGAGCAGTACTTC. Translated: CASSPQLATKGEQYF.

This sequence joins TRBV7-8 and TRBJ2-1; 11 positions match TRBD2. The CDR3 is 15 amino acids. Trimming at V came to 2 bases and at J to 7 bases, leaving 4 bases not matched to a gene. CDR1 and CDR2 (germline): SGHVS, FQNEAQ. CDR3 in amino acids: CASSLRLAGLNEQFF. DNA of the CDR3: TGTGCCAGCAGCTTACGACTAGCGGGATTGAATGAGCAGTTCTTC.